The 24 T cell receptor beta chains listed next were all sequenced from one sample in a study of CD8 T cells in Susac syndrome. cDNA came from about 0.5 to 1 ug RNA primed by random hexamers. A single record per CDR3 protein comes from TCRdb applying MiXCR to the immunoSEQ multiplex PCR reads. The data contain 100,000 to 150,000 distinct CDR3 sequences, 90% to 95% of them seen just once; the ten biggest clones take up more than 0.1%. The sequenced sample was CD4+ T cells from PBMCs. The receptors were gathered from a human donor in good health.

The chain carries TRBV7-9 and TRBJ1-1, with a weak D call TRBD1 (5 bases). CDR1 and CDR2 (germline): SEHNR, FQNEAQ (reference sequence). This CDR3 region has 14 residues. V was cut by 6 bases and J by 0 bases, with 11 bases left in between. The CDR3 spells CASRWGELNTEAFF. Written as DNA, the CDR3 is TGTGCCAGCAGGTGGGGCGAGCTGAACACTGAAGCTTTCTTT. Complete variable domain (other parts from reference TRBV7-9 and TRBJ1-1): DTGVSQNPRHKITKRGQNVTFRCDPISEHNRLYWYRQTLGQGPEFLTYFQNEAQLEKSRLLSDRFSAERPKGSFSTLEIQRTEQGDSAMYLCASRWGELNTEAFFGQGTRLTVV.

The chain carries TRBV6-4 and TRBJ2-1; 7 bases fit TRBD2. Unmatched junction bases numbered 2, after V lost 6 bases and J lost 0 bases. Germline loops: CDR1 MRHNA, CDR2 SNTAGT. This CDR3 contains 14 residues. As DNA, the CDR3 is TGTGCCAGCAGACCTAGCGGCTCCTACAATGAGCAGTTCTTC. The encoded protein is CASRPSGSYNEQFF.

This chain uses TRBV27 with TRBJ2-7, with D maybe TRBD1 (6 bases). V was shortened by 4 bases and J by 7 bases, with 26 bases between the two germline ends. The CDR3 covers 17 residues. CDR1 MNHEY and CDR2 SMNVEV come from the germline V gene (reference sequence). This CDR3 is CASSSPNRGHPGREQYF. In nucleotides, the CDR3 is TGTGCCAGCAGTTCCCCAAATAGGGGACACCCGGGTCGGGAGCAGTACTTC.

The gene calls are TRBV2 and TRBJ1-1; D might be TRBD1 (6 bases). Trimming took off 6 bases at V and 1 base at J, with 9 bases between the two ends. The V gene's germline CDR1 is SNHLY and CDR2 FYNNEI. The CDR3 is 13 residues long. The CDR3 DNA is TGTGCCAGCAGACAGGGTCGGAACACTGAAGCTTTCTTT. Protein sequence: CASRQGRNTEAFF.

The chain recombines TRBV12-3 or TRBV12-4 with TRBJ2-3; no firm D call. The CDR3 is 16 amino acids. The V end lost 1 base, the J end lost 1 base, and 12 bases lay between the germline ends. CDR3 residues: CASSLEAALGTDTQYF. The CDR3 coding sequence is TGTGCCAGCAGTTTAGAGGCAGCCTTGGGCACAGATACGCAGTATTTT.

The V call is TRBV6-2 or TRBV6-3, the J call TRBJ2-7, with TRBD2 matching over 10 bases. CDR1 and CDR2 from the germline V gene are MNHEY and SVGEGT. This CDR3 region has 15 residues. J was trimmed by 2 bases and V by 6 bases; bases with no gene match: 7. CDR3 nucleotides: TGTGCCAGCAGATACGGACTAGCGGATACCTACGAGCAGTACTTC. This sequence encodes CASRYGLADTYEQYF.

The V gene is TRBV6-1, the J gene TRBJ1-5; 8 positions agree with TRBD1. The J segment lost 5 bases and the V segment lost 5 bases, leaving 5 bases of the junction unmatched. The CDR3 is 14 amino acids. The germline V gene encodes CDR1 MNHNS and CDR2 SASEGT. In DNA form, the CDR3 reads TGTGCCAGCAGTACCTCAGGGGGCTATCAGCCCCAGCATTTT. The encoded protein is CASSTSGGYQPQHF.

The J gene is TRBJ2-6, the V gene TRBV12-3 or TRBV12-4; D not certain. The CDR3 contains 13 residues. Trimming cost V 5 bases and J 4 bases, with 6 bases left between them. The CDR3 region has the DNA TGTGCCAGCAGTCTAGAGGGGGCCAACGTCCTGACTTTC. It encodes CASSLEGANVLTF.

The genes are TRBV14 and TRBJ2-5; TRBD1 matches at 9 bases. CDR1 SGHDN and CDR2 FVKESK come from the germline V gene. The junction had 10 bases not matched to a gene; V was cut back by 3 bases and J by 5 bases. The CDR3 is 16 amino acids. CDR3 sequence reads: CASSQLPQGAWETQYF. The CDR3 coding sequence is TGTGCCAGCAGCCAGCTGCCACAGGGGGCATGGGAGACCCAGTACTTC.

The CDR3 nucleotides read TGTGCCAGCAGCCTGTGGCAAAACTATGGCTACACCTTC. It encodes CASSLWQNYGYTF. The V and J genes are TRBV7-8 and TRBJ1-2; no firm D call. The CDR3 covers 13 residues. Germline V gene sequence: CDR1 SGHVS, CDR2 FQNEAQ. V was pared by 5 bases and J by 2 bases, with 9 bases between.

In DNA, the CDR3 is TGTGCCAGCAGTCGATCGGGACTAGCGGGAAAAAATCCCTACGAGCAGTACTTC. Translated, it gives CASSRSGLAGKNPYEQYF. The chain uses TRBV6-2 or TRBV6-3 and TRBJ2-7; 13 nucleotides match TRBD2. Germline loops: CDR1 MNHEY, CDR2 SVGEGT. Germline trimming cut 5 bases from V and 2 bases from J; bases unmatched to any gene: 12. The CDR3 sequence is 18 residues long.

The rearrangement joins TRBV5-4 to TRBJ2-3; no definite D call. The CDR3 covers 16 residues. Between the trimmed V and J ends, which lost 0 bases and 0 bases, there was a span of 11 bases. Per germline, CDR1 SGHNT and CDR2 YYREEE (reference sequence). CDR3 in DNA: TGTGCCAGCAGCTTGGTCTTAAGCTTCAGCACAGATACGCAGTATTTT. It is translated as CASSLVLSFSTDTQYF. Looking up the rest from reference TRBV5-4 and TRBJ2-3 gives the full variable domain: ETGVTQSPTHLIKTRGQQVTLRCSSQSGHNTVSWYQQALGQGPQFIFQYYREEENGRGNFPPRFSGLQFPNYSSELNVNALELDDSALYLCASSLVLSFSTDTQYFGPGTRLTVL.

The J gene is TRBJ2-7, the V gene TRBV10-3, with a possible D match to TRBD2 (6 bases). Germline assignment: CDR1 ENHRY and CDR2 SYGVKD. The V and J ends lost 0 bases and 3 bases respectively, with 18 bases between them. The CDR3 contains 17 residues. As DNA, the CDR3 is TGTGCCATCAGTGAGTCTACCGGGAGATCAAGAGGCTACGAGCAGTACTTC. Residues: CAISESTGRSRGYEQYF.

This clonotype was seen a handful of times. The chain has TRBV7-7 and TRBJ2-2; no reliable D call. This CDR3 is built from 13 residues. CDR1 and CDR2 (germline): SSHAT, FNYEAQ (reference sequence). The V end was cut by 8 bases, the J end by 4 bases, with 11 bases between. The CDR3 region is CASGAYITGELFF. The CDR3 DNA reads TGTGCCAGCGGAGCTTACATCACCGGGGAGCTGTTTTTT.

The chain is built from TRBV7-2 and TRBJ2-7; D is unclear. Germline V CDR1 and CDR2: SGHTA, FQGNSA. The V and J ends lost 7 bases and 2 bases respectively, with 12 bases between them. The CDR3 runs to 13 residues. The CDR3: CASNLDGAYEQYF. The CDR3, as DNA: TGTGCCAGCAATCTTGACGGTGCCTACGAGCAGTACTTC.

This chain links TRBV19 with TRBJ2-3; 8 bases align to TRBD2. Per the germline V gene, CDR1 is LNHDA and CDR2 is SQIVND (reference sequence). The V and J ends lost 3 bases and 1 base, in that order; junction bases with no gene match: 6. This CDR3 contains 16 residues. The CDR3 region has the DNA TGTGCCAGTAGTATCTCGGGTAGCGGGGGCACAGATACGCAGTATTTT. It specifies CASSISGSGGTDTQYF.

This clonotype was seen just once. The genes are TRBV28 and TRBJ1-1, with TRBD1 matching over 9 bases. This CDR3 is 14 amino acids long. In germline, CDR1 is MDHEN, CDR2 SYDVKM. V gave up 4 bases and J gave up 4 bases; unmatched junction bases: 4. The CDR3 is CASSSGTGPTEAFF. The CDR3 coding sequence is TGTGCCAGCAGTTCCGGGACAGGGCCCACTGAAGCTTTCTTT.

In nucleotides, the CDR3 is TGCAGCGTCGCGCGTGTTGGGGTAGCGGGAAAGGGCACAGATACGCAGTATTTT. It yields the protein CSVARVGVAGKGTDTQYF. The chain employs TRBV29-1 and TRBJ2-3; 8 bases fit TRBD2. Germline CDR1 and CDR2: SQVTM and ANQGSEA. V lost 6 bases to trimming and J lost 1 base; unmatched junction nucleotides: 18. The CDR3 sequence is 18 residues long.

The gene calls are TRBV3-1 and TRBJ2-5, with D unclear. V lost 2 bases to trimming and J lost 4 bases, with 5 bases between them. Germline CDR1 LGHDT, CDR2 YNNKEL (reference sequence). CDR3 length: 12 amino acids. The CDR3 region has the DNA TGTGCCAGCAGCCAAATAACAGAGACCCAGTACTTC. This encodes CASSQITETQYF.

In its sample, this clonotype was seen once. The chain links TRBV6-6 to TRBJ1-5; no firm D call. The CDR3 sequence is 14 residues long. The V gene's germline CDR1 is MNHNY and CDR2 SVGAGI (reference sequence). The V end was cut by 5 bases, the J end by 4 bases, with 12 bases between. The CDR3 region has the DNA TGTGCCAGCAGTCCTACATGGGAGAATCAGCCCCAGCATTTT. Translation gives CASSPTWENQPQHF.

This clonotype was detected once. For the CDR3, the DNA is TGCAGCGCCACGGACAGGGGGGCATCCGGGGAGCTGTTTTTT. Translating it yields CSATDRGASGELFF. J is TRBJ2-2 and V is TRBV29-1; 10 nucleotides line up with TRBD1. In germline, CDR1 is SQVTM, CDR2 ANQGSEA. The J segment lost 6 bases and the V segment lost 7 bases, leaving 8 bases of the junction unmatched. The CDR3 has 14 residues.

This sequence joins TRBV5-8 and TRBJ2-5, with D tentatively TRBD2 (6 bases). Trimming pared 4 bases from V and 5 bases from J, leaving 21 bases between. This CDR3 contains 16 residues. Germline values: CDR1 SGHTS, CDR2 YDEGEE. The DNA of the CDR3 is TGTGCCAGCAGCGTGGGGGTGGCAGGAGGGATCGAGACCCAGTACTTC. Residues: CASSVGVAGGIETQYF.

The chain combines TRBV7-9 with TRBJ2-6; D may be TRBD1 (5 bases). Germline values: CDR1 SEHNR, CDR2 FQNEAQ (reference sequence). V gave up 10 bases and J gave up 0 bases, with 13 bases separating them. There are 15 residues in the CDR3. The CDR3 DNA reads as TGTGCCACAGACAGAAGGGGCTCTGGGGCCAACGTCCTGACTTTC. As protein: CATDRRGSGANVLTF.

The genes are TRBV2 and TRBJ1-5, with D hard to call. Deletions cut 6 bases from V and 4 bases from J, with 13 bases between. The CDR3 consists of 14 residues. Germline-derived CDR1 and CDR2 are SNHLY and FYNNEI. CDR3 in DNA: TGTGCCAGCAGGGGAGGCCTAACAAATCAGCCCCAGCATTTT. Translation: CASRGGLTNQPQHF.